The T cell receptor (beta chain) under discussion was sequenced for a study of blood T cell repertoires in COVID-19. The CDR3 contains 13 residues. Trimming pared 7 bases from V and 2 bases from J, leaving 11 bases between. In germline, CDR1 is SGDLS, CDR2 YYNGEE. The repertoire was sequenced with immunoSEQ multiplex PCR; TCRdb's copy has only in-frame clones and lacks some. The sample lists approximately 250,000 clones, about 85% occurring once. The chain carries TRBV9 and TRBJ2-3, with D possibly matching TRBD1 (6 bases). Sequencing was carried out using peripheral blood. The receptor's source is a man between 18 and 35 years old with active or convalescent COVID-19. The CDR3 bases are TGTGCCAGCCGGGACAAATACACAGATACGCAGTATTTT. This sequence encodes CASRDKYTDTQYF.